The source of this TCR beta chain is a study of cytomegalovirus exposure and HLA in healthy donors. Overall study findings and caveats: In vitro confirmation showed three CMV-associated chains to be CMV antigen specific.

PCR used 60 Vbeta primers and 13 Jbeta primers. Libraries were prepared by immunoSEQ multiplex PCR; TCRdb keeps only in-frame clonotypes and omits some of them. The top ten hold about 2% of the sample, which has 150,000 to 200,000 clones, around nine tenths seen once. Germline values: CDR1 SGHTA, CDR2 FQGTGA. Trimming took off 8 bases at V and 2 bases at J, with 23 bases between the two ends. This CDR3 has 17 residues. Note on this clone: Its antigen remains unknown.

The TCR originated in a woman under 30 in good health and CMV-seronegative. The V call is TRBV7-3, the J call TRBJ2-3; D is perhaps TRBD1 (5 bases). The sample comprised PBMCs. The CDR3 loop reads CASGAVSSGSATDTQYF. In DNA, the CDR3 is TGTGCCAGCGGGGCGGTCAGTTCCGGTTCCGCCACAGATACGCAGTATTTT.